These 23 T cell receptor beta chains were sequenced from one sample in a study of blood T cell repertoires in COVID-19. The table came from immunoSEQ multiplex PCR; TCRdb's copy has only in-frame clones and leaves some out. The sample includes about 300,000 clones, more than 70% of them seen just once. The sequencing input was peripheral blood. These TCRs come from a woman in her 50s with acute or convalescent COVID-19.

V is TRBV5-8 and J is TRBJ1-5, with TRBD1 as a possible D gene (6 bases). Trimming pared 2 bases from V and 4 bases from J, leaving 10 bases between. The CDR3 spans 14 residues. Per the germline V gene, CDR1 is SGHTS and CDR2 is YDEGEE. The CDR3 sequence: CASSFRDNNQPQHF. The CDR3 DNA reads as TGTGCCAGCAGCTTTAGGGACAATAATCAGCCCCAGCATTTT.

The chain has TRBV28 and TRBJ1-1; D ambiguous. The germline CDR1 and CDR2 sequences are MDHEN and SYDVKM. This CDR3 contains 11 residues. Trimming shortened V by 3 bases and J by 7 bases, and 6 bases separated the two germline ends. CDR3 in amino acids: CASSFSGEAFF. The CDR3 coding sequence is TGTGCCAGCAGTTTTAGCGGTGAAGCTTTCTTT.

The rearrangement links TRBV4-3 to TRBJ2-5; D is unresolved. Germline V gene sequence: CDR1 LGHNA, CDR2 YSLEER. The CDR3 is made up of 15 amino acids. The V end lost 0 bases, the J end lost 1 base, and 9 bases lay between the germline ends. CDR3 in DNA: TGCGCCAGCAGCCAAGATAGGCGGATCCAAGAGACCCAGTACTTC. Protein sequence: CASSQDRRIQETQYF.

This chain uses TRBV7-2 with TRBJ2-2; 7 bases are shared with TRBD1. The germline CDR1 and CDR2 sequences are SGHTA and FQGNSA. V shed 6 bases and J 3 bases; nucleotides not matched to a gene: 4. The CDR3 covers 14 residues. The CDR3 loop is CASRPQGDTGELFF. The DNA of the CDR3 is TGTGCCAGCAGGCCCCAGGGGGACACCGGGGAGCTGTTTTTT.

This chain links TRBV5-1 with TRBJ2-5, with TRBD2 matching 10 bases. Per the germline V gene, CDR1 is SGHRS and CDR2 is YFSETQ. The V segment lost 2 bases and the J segment 3 bases; nucleotides outside the gene matches: 10. This CDR3 has 17 amino acids. The CDR3 loop is CASSFHGSGRAKETQYF. The CDR3 coding sequence is TGCGCCAGCAGCTTCCACGGGAGCGGGAGGGCCAAAGAGACCCAGTACTTC.

The chain uses TRBV27 and TRBJ2-7; D gene uncertain. There are 19 residues in the CDR3. Germline CDR1 and CDR2: MNHEY and SMNVEV (reference sequence). The V end lost 2 bases, the J end lost 6 bases, and 29 bases lay between the germline ends. For the CDR3, the DNA is TGTGCCAGCAGTTTAGCCGACCCCCGGCGGCGCGGATATCCCTTCGAGCAGTACTTC. It yields the protein CASSLADPRRRGYPFEQYF.

The gene calls are TRBV7-2 and TRBJ2-5, with 12 bases identical to TRBD1. This CDR3 has 16 amino acids. J was trimmed by 5 bases and V by 3 bases; bases with no gene match: 7. The germline CDR1 and CDR2 sequences are SGHTA and FQGNSA. The CDR3: CASSLTGTGGRETQYF. The CDR3 nucleotides are TGTGCCAGCAGCTTGACCGGGACAGGGGGCCGGGAGACCCAGTACTTC. Based on the CDR3 plus reference TRBV7-2 and TRBJ2-5, the full variable domain is GAGVSQSPSNKVTEKGKDVELRCDPISGHTALYWYRQSLGQGLEFLIYFQGNSAPDKSGLPSDRFSAERTGGSVSTLTIQRTQQEDSAVYLCASSLTGTGGRETQYFGPGTRLLVL.

Concerning this clone itself: This sample includes further DNA sequences coding for the same CDR3. V is TRBV30 and J is TRBJ1-5; TRBD1 matches 10 bases. Germline V gene lookup returns CDR1 GTSNPN and CDR2 SVGIG (reference sequence). This CDR3 comprises 13 residues. Germline trimming cut 3 bases from V and 4 bases from J; bases unmatched to any gene: 0. CDR3 protein: CAWRGQGNQPQHF. For the CDR3, the DNA is TGTGCCTGGAGGGGACAGGGGAATCAGCCCCAGCATTTT.

This chain links TRBV3-1 (or the pseudogene TRBV3-2) with TRBJ1-4, with D unresolved. This CDR3 is 17 amino acids long. CDR1 LGHDT and CDR2 YNNKEL come from the germline V gene (reference sequence). Trimming took 0 bases from V and 5 from J, leaving 16 bases between them. The DNA for the CDR3 is TGTGCCAGCAGCCAAGAGGATTCCGGACTCTTGAATGAAAAACTGTTTTTT. It yields the protein CASSQEDSGLLNEKLFF.

This clone was detected a few times. This chain links TRBV5-6 with TRBJ1-4, with 7 bases matching TRBD1. V lost 1 base to trimming and J lost 8 bases; unmatched junction nucleotides: 5. Germline V CDR1 and CDR2: SGHDT, YYEEEE. CDR3 length equals 14 residues. The CDR3 DNA follows: TGTGCCAGCAGCTTGACAGGGGTTCGGGAAAAACTGTTTTTT. This gives the protein CASSLTGVREKLFF. Based on the CDR3 plus reference TRBV5-6 and TRBJ1-4, the full variable domain is DAGVTQSPTHLIKTRGQQVTLRCSPKSGHDTVSWYQQALGQGPQFIFQYYEEEERQRGNFPDRFSGHQFPNYSSELNVNALLLGDSALYLCASSLTGVREKLFFGSGTQLSVL.

The rearrangement links TRBV7-2 to TRBJ1-4, with D possibly matching TRBD1 (5 bases). Trimming took 2 bases from V and 7 from J, leaving 11 bases between them. Germline CDR1 is SGHTA and CDR2 is FQGNSA. This CDR3 spans 14 amino acids. This CDR3 reads CASSLQRGGEKLFF. The CDR3 coding sequence is TGTGCCAGCAGCTTACAGAGGGGAGGTGAAAAACTGTTTTTT.

A remark on this clone: Other DNA sequences in this specimen translate into the identical CDR3. This sequence joins TRBV7-3 and TRBJ2-7; 9 bases are shared with TRBD1. This CDR3 region has 14 residues. Germline V gene data show CDR1 as SGHTA and CDR2 as FQGTGA. Losses at the gene ends were 4 bases for V and 2 bases for J; bases not matched to a gene: 3. CDR3 region: CASSSDRGTYEQYF. For the CDR3, the DNA is TGTGCCAGCAGCTCGGACAGGGGCACCTACGAGCAGTACTTC.

This chain links TRBV27 with TRBJ2-1, with 8 positions matching TRBD2. Germline values: CDR1 MNHEY, CDR2 SMNVEV (reference sequence). The V segment lost 6 bases and the J segment 5 bases; nucleotides outside the gene matches: 9. This CDR3 is 15 amino acids long. This CDR3 is CASRLGLGLDNEQFF. The DNA of the CDR3 is TGTGCCAGCAGACTTGGCCTGGGACTAGACAATGAGCAGTTCTTC.

This rearrangement joins TRBV30 to TRBJ1-1; TRBD1 might be the D (5 bases). Germline V gives CDR1 GTSNPN, CDR2 SVGIG (reference sequence). Trimming stripped 4 bases from V and 0 bases from J, with 6 bases between. CDR3 length: 12 residues. The CDR3 coding sequence is TGTGCCTGGACAGGGATGAACACTGAAGCTTTCTTT. Protein product: CAWTGMNTEAFF.

The V call is TRBV7-3, the J call TRBJ2-7; D is ambiguous. Germline V lookup: CDR1 SGHTA, CDR2 FQGTGA. V lost 5 bases to trimming and J lost 7 bases, with 15 bases between them. This CDR3 contains 13 residues. Here the CDR3 reads CASSPPEASEQYF. CDR3 bases: TGTGCCAGCAGCCCCCCCGAAGCGAGTGAGCAGTACTTC.

As concerns this clone: Since no conserved phenylalanine or tryptophan closes the CDR3, a read error is the likely cause. The DNA is omitted, as the CDR3 cannot be located on it reliably, and the CDR3 follows TCRdb's listing. V and J are TRBV30 and TRBJ1-6. The CDR3 is made up of 14 amino acids, end residues included. Germline-derived CDR1 and CDR2 are GTSNPN and SVGIG (reference sequence). CDR3 loop: CAWSSKNGAGLPYV.

The V gene is TRBV28, the J gene TRBJ2-3; 14 bases align to TRBD2. Germline loops: CDR1 MDHEN, CDR2 SYDVKM. The V and J ends lost 6 bases and 7 bases, in that order; junction bases with no gene match: 21. The CDR3 is 20 amino acids. This chain's CDR3 is CASSLSLGLAGVGKWNTQYF. DNA for the CDR3: TGTGCCAGCAGCCTTTCACTGGGACTAGCGGGAGTGGGAAAATGGAATACGCAGTATTTT.

A single count supports this clone. V and J are TRBV7-2 and TRBJ2-1; maybe TRBD1 (5 bases). The CDR3 loop spans 13 amino acids. Trimming stripped 1 base from V and 5 bases from J, with 6 bases between. Germline V gene data show CDR1 as SGHTA and CDR2 as FQGNSA. The DNA of the CDR3 is TGTGCCAGCAGCTTAGTACAGGACAATGAGCAGTTCTTC. Encoded protein: CASSLVQDNEQFF.

There are a few counts of this clone. The chain is built from TRBV18 and TRBJ2-1; D might be TRBD2 (6 bases). This CDR3 spans 14 amino acids. Germline V gene sequence: CDR1 KGHSH, CDR2 LQKENI. Trimming left V 5 bases short and J 6 bases short, with 14 bases between. The CDR3 sequence is CASSSGGPFNEQFF. CDR3 coding DNA: TGTGCCAGCTCATCTGGAGGGCCGTTCAATGAGCAGTTCTTC.

This clone was seen once. The CDR3 loop is CASSRGTSGEFYEQYF. The DNA of the CDR3 is TGTGCCAGCTCACGGGGGACTAGCGGGGAATTTTACGAGCAGTACTTC. The chain links TRBV18 to TRBJ2-7, with 13 bases aligning to TRBD2. Unmatched junction bases numbered 7, after V lost 4 bases and J lost 4 bases. The germline V gene encodes CDR1 KGHSH and CDR2 LQKENI. CDR3 length: 16 amino acids.

The chain couples TRBV24-1 to TRBJ2-7; TRBD2 matches at 12 bases. This CDR3 comprises 15 residues. The germline gives CDR1 KGHDR, CDR2 SFDVKD. V gave up 4 bases and J gave up 3 bases; unmatched junction bases: 3. CDR3 loop: CATSETSGRHYEQYF. The CDR3 DNA is TGTGCCACCAGTGAAACTAGCGGGAGGCACTACGAGCAGTACTTC.

The V call is TRBV10-3, the J call TRBJ2-7; D might be TRBD1 (8 bases). V was cut by 2 bases and J by 4 bases, with 15 bases left in between. Germline V gives CDR1 ENHRY, CDR2 SYGVKD. The CDR3 has 15 residues. The CDR3, as DNA: TGTGCCATCAGTGAGACAGGGGGGGCGAGGTACGAGCAGTACTTC. Translated: CAISETGGARYEQYF.

The chain recombines TRBV7-8 with TRBJ2-5; 8 bases are a match to TRBD1. This CDR3 has 15 residues. J gave up 1 base and V 3 bases, and 4 bases lay outside the gene matches. CDR1 SGHVS and CDR2 FQNEAQ come from the germline V gene. The CDR3 loop reads CASSFQGAGQETQYF. DNA of the CDR3: TGTGCCAGCAGCTTCCAGGGGGCGGGCCAAGAGACCCAGTACTTC.